The 18 T cell receptor beta chains below were found in one sample sequenced in a study of T cells in Graves' hyperthyroidism and ophthalmopathy. Researchers took RNA transcripts and amplified the TCR beta CDR3 regions from them. HTBI primers were employed in a first-round RT-PCR of the TCR CDR3. TCRdb itself ran the multiplex PCR reads through MiXCR, one entry per CDR3 protein. The sample consists of hundreds of thousands of distinct CDR3 sequences, approximately 15% of them appearing once. Sequencing input: blood. The receptors stem from a man aged 18 to 29 with Graves' ophthalmopathy.

This clonotype appeared many times. V and J are TRBV7-8 and TRBJ2-2, with a weak D call TRBD1 (6 bases). Germline CDR1 reads SGHVS; CDR2 reads FQNEAQ. The CDR3 covers 14 residues. The V and J ends lost 4 bases and 1 base respectively, with 7 bases between them. The CDR3 spells CASSSQGNTGELFF. The CDR3 DNA sequence: TGTGCCAGCAGCTCACAGGGGAACACCGGGGAGCTGTTTTTT.

This clonotype showed up many times. The chain recombines TRBV7-9 with TRBJ2-5, with a possible D match to TRBD1 (6 bases). V lost 4 bases and J 5 bases, leaving 14 bases between the germline ends. CDR3 length: 14 residues. Germline CDR1 reads SEHNR; CDR2 reads FQNEAQ (reference sequence). CDR3 sequence (DNA): TGTGCCAGCAGCTCAGGGGCGGATGGGGAGACCCAGTACTTC. Translation: CASSSGADGETQYF.

This clonotype was seen many times. The CDR3, as DNA: TGTGCCAGCAGTGAAGGGGACACATACTACGAGCAGTACTTC. This encodes CASSEGDTYYEQYF. The chain uses TRBV6-1 and TRBJ2-7; maybe TRBD1 (6 bases). The CDR3 has 14 residues. Between the trimmed V and J ends, which lost 1 base and 3 bases, there was a span of 10 bases. Germline CDR1 is MNHNS and CDR2 is SASEGT.

Of note for this clonotype: This may arise from a read error, as a much more abundant clone is one base away. The chain employs TRBV6-1 and TRBJ1-2; weak D call: TRBD1 (6 bases). CDR1 is MNHNS, CDR2 SASEGT, per germline. The CDR3 length is 15 residues. CDR3 in DNA: TGTGCCAGCAGTGAAAGCGGCACACAGGGTTTACGCTACGCCTTC. Translated: CASSESGTQGLRYAF.

This clonotype was seen only a few times. This chain links TRBV6-2 or TRBV6-3 with TRBJ2-7; 10 nucleotides align to TRBD2. The length of the CDR3 is 17 residues. Germline-derived CDR1 and CDR2 are MNHEY and SVGEGT. The V and J ends lost 5 bases and 0 bases, in that order; junction bases with no gene match: 10. CDR3 bases: TGTGCCAGCAGTGGCCTAGCGGGAGTCATCAGCTCCTACGAGCAGTACTTC. This translates into CASSGLAGVISSYEQYF.

This clonotype was detected many times. The rearrangement joins TRBV11-2 to TRBJ2-7; D possibly corresponds to TRBD2 (5 bases). The CDR3 is made up of 16 amino acids. Germline CDR1 is SGHAT and CDR2 is FQNNGV. The V and J ends lost 3 bases and 4 bases respectively, with 19 bases between them. CDR3 residues: CASSLKDSKPLYEQYF. The CDR3 nucleotides are TGTGCCAGCAGCTTGAAGGACTCAAAGCCTTTGTACGAGCAGTACTTC.

This clonotype was recorded many times. V usage is TRBV6-5 and J usage is TRBJ2-7; D unclear. V lost 2 bases and J 2 bases, leaving 10 bases between the germline ends. The CDR3 covers 14 residues. CDR1 and CDR2 (germline): MNHEY, SVGAGI. The CDR3 nucleotides read TGTGCCAGCAGTTACCAAGGATCCACCTACGAGCAGTACTTC. Translating it yields CASSYQGSTYEQYF.

V usage is TRBV19 and J usage is TRBJ1-2, with 9 bases identical to TRBD1. The CDR3 has 12 residues. Germline CDR1 is LNHDA and CDR2 is SQIVND (reference sequence). V trimming: 3 bases; J trimming: 10 bases; junction bases outside the gene matches: 3. The CDR3 DNA reads as TGTGCCAGTAGTATGGACAGGGGCGACTACACCTTC. It specifies CASSMDRGDYTF.

This clonotype was counted at least ten times. This chain uses TRBV2 with TRBJ1-1, with 9 bases that match TRBD1. The V gene end was trimmed by 5 bases and the J gene end by 10 bases; junction bases not matched to a gene: 11. The germline V gene has CDR1 SNHLY and CDR2 FYNNEI. CDR3 size: 14 residues. The CDR3 spells CASSWTGVIDGAFF. CDR3 sequence (DNA): TGTGCCAGCAGTTGGACAGGGGTGATTGATGGAGCTTTCTTT. The variable domain in full, completed from reference TRBV2 and TRBJ1-1, reads EPEVTQTPSHQVTQMGQEVILRCVPISNHLYFYWYRQILGQKVEFLVSFYNNEISEKSEIFDDQFSVERPDGSNFTLKIRSTKLEDSAMYFCASSWTGVIDGAFFGQGTRLTVV.

CDR3 protein: CASSPRPPTGGGNLNEQFF. CDR3 DNA sequence: TGTGCCAGTAGTCCTCGCCCACCAACCGGGGGGGGCAATCTCAATGAGCAGTTCTTC. The gene calls are TRBV19 and TRBJ2-1; 8 nucleotides line up with TRBD2. The CDR3 runs to 19 residues. Germline CDR1 LNHDA, CDR2 SQIVND (reference sequence). After removal of 5 bases from V and 6 bases from J, the junction contained 21 bases not matched to a gene.

This clonotype was picked up a small number of times. The rearrangement uses TRBV7-9 and TRBJ2-3, with a weak D call TRBD1 (6 bases). Germline V CDR1 and CDR2: SEHNR, FQNEAQ (reference sequence). With 5 bases removed from V and 0 bases from J, the gap between germline ends came to 12 bases. This CDR3 region has 15 residues. The CDR3 region has the DNA TGTGCCAGCAGCACCGGGACAACTAGCACAGATACGCAGTATTTT. Its protein is CASSTGTTSTDTQYF.

This rearrangement joins TRBV10-1 to TRBJ2-3, with 11 bases that match TRBD2. Germline lookup yields CDR1 WNHNN and CDR2 SYGVQD (reference sequence). This CDR3 contains 16 residues. V lost 3 bases, J lost 4 bases, and 6 bases stayed unmatched. The CDR3, as DNA: TGCGCCAGCAGTGAAATTAGCGGGGGGGCTCCAGATACGCAGTATTTT. The encoded protein is CASSEISGGAPDTQYF.

In its sample, this clonotype was seen many times. The gene calls are TRBV7-3 and TRBJ2-1; tentatively, D is TRBD2 (5 bases). V lost 0 bases and J 4 bases, leaving 10 bases between the germline ends. The length of the CDR3 is 15 residues. CDR1 SGHTA and CDR2 FQGTGA come from the germline V gene. DNA of the CDR3: TGTGCCAGCAGCTTAACTAGCGCCAAATACAATGAGCAGTTCTTC. This encodes CASSLTSAKYNEQFF.

This clonotype was recorded at least ten times. The chain couples TRBV20-1 to TRBJ2-5, with D maybe TRBD2 (6 bases). Germline lookup yields CDR1 DFQATT and CDR2 SNEGSKA (reference sequence). The germline V and J ends were trimmed by 0 bases and 2 bases, with 10 bases remaining between them. The CDR3 sequence is 14 residues long. For the CDR3, the DNA is TGCAGTGCTAGAGAGGGACTGGCGCAAGAGACCCAGTACTTC. Protein: CSAREGLAQETQYF.

Comment on this clonotype: A much larger clone differs from this one at a single base, so this may be a read error. This sequence joins TRBV12-3 or TRBV12-4 and TRBJ2-7; tentatively, D is TRBD2 (6 bases). CDR3 length: 14 residues. V shed 2 bases and J shed 6 bases, with 14 bases lying between them. The CDR3 region has the DNA TGTGCCAGCAGTTTAAGTGGAGGGTTTCCCGAGCAGTACTTC. It specifies CASSLSGGFPEQYF.

This clonotype showed up many times. The chain uses TRBV13 and TRBJ2-7; D is possibly TRBD1 or TRBD2 (5 bases each). The CDR3 is made up of 13 amino acids. Trimming cost V 5 bases and J 4 bases, with 12 bases left between them. Looked up from germline, CDR1 is PRHDT and CDR2 is FYEKMQ (reference sequence). The CDR3: CASSLGRIYEQYF. Written as DNA, the CDR3 is TGTGCCAGCAGCCTGGGACGGATTTACGAGCAGTACTTC.

Note on this clonotype: Given a much more abundant clone one base away, this may be a read error. The chain recombines TRBV6-1 with TRBJ2-1, with D perhaps TRBD2 (6 bases). The length of the CDR3 is 15 residues. The germline gives CDR1 MNHNS, CDR2 SASEGT. Deletions cut 4 bases from V and 8 bases from J, with 18 bases between. The CDR3 reads CASSARDFRIHEQFF. CDR3 coding DNA: TGTGCCAGCAGTGCCCGGGACTTCCGAATCCATGAGCAGTTCTTC.

This clonotype was detected many times. The V call is TRBV5-4, the J call TRBJ2-7; 9 bases fit TRBD2. Germline values: CDR1 SGHNT, CDR2 YYREEE (reference sequence). The V gene end was trimmed by 2 bases and the J gene end by 5 bases; junction bases not matched to a gene: 11. This CDR3 has 16 amino acids. The CDR3: CASSLGTGLAFDEQYF. The CDR3 DNA is TGTGCCAGCAGCTTAGGGACGGGACTAGCTTTCGACGAGCAGTACTTC.